These 29 T cell receptor beta chains originate from one sample sequenced in a study of T cells in Graves' hyperthyroidism and ophthalmopathy. Amplification targeted TCR beta CDR3 regions from RNA transcripts. First-round RT-PCR targeting the TCR CDR3 was performed with the HTBI primer set. TCRdb reprocessed the multiplex PCR reads via MiXCR and lists one record per CDR3 protein. Of 600,000 to 650,000 distinct CDR3 sequences in the sample, about a fifth are singletons; the top ten hold over 30%. Input material: blood. Receptors were obtained from a man aged 25 to 45 with Graves' ophthalmopathy.

This chain connects TRBV28 to TRBJ2-7, with a weak D call TRBD2 (5 bases). With 10 bases removed from V and 3 bases from J, the gap between germline ends came to 10 bases. This CDR3 has 11 amino acids. Per the germline V gene, CDR1 is MDHEN and CDR2 is SYDVKM. The CDR3 DNA follows: TGTGCCACGTTTGAGGGCTACGAGCAGTACTTC. Amino acids: CATFEGYEQYF.

At least ten counts were recorded for this clonotype. The rearrangement links TRBV11-2 to TRBJ2-1; TRBD2 aligns across 11 bases. CDR1 and CDR2 (germline): SGHAT, FQNNGV. This CDR3 comprises 16 residues. With V trimmed by 4 bases and J by 7 bases, 9 bases remained unmatched. CDR3 sequence reads: CASSSPTSGSTNEQFF. CDR3 in DNA: TGTGCCAGCAGCTCCCCTACTAGCGGGAGTACAAATGAGCAGTTCTTC.

There are a few counts of this clonotype. The chain has TRBV7-9 and TRBJ2-1, with D perhaps TRBD1 or TRBD2 (5 bases each). Germline CDR1 and CDR2: SEHNR and FQNEAQ (reference sequence). The CDR3 loop spans 18 amino acids. Trimming left V 4 bases short and J 14 bases short, with 33 bases between. The CDR3 loop reads CASSSSWVFATEELGEFF. CDR3 sequence (DNA): TGTGCCAGCAGCTCGTCTTGGGTTTTCGCCACGGAGGAATTGGGGGAGTTCTTC.

This clonotype showed up just a few times. The chain recombines TRBV4-2 with TRBJ2-3, with TRBD2 matching 14 bases. CDR1 and CDR2 from the germline V gene are LGHNA and YNFKEQ. The CDR3 consists of 16 residues. Unmatched junction bases numbered 5, after V lost 2 bases and J lost 7 bases. CDR3 residues: CASSQTGTSGRYTQYF. The CDR3 DNA reads TGTGCCAGCAGCCAAACAGGGACTAGCGGGAGATATACGCAGTATTTT.

The genes are TRBV6-5 and TRBJ2-7, with 8 bases fitting TRBD1. CDR1 is MNHEY and CDR2 is SVGAGI in the germline V gene. V gave up 2 bases and J gave up 6 bases; unmatched junction bases: 6. The CDR3 sequence is 14 residues long. CDR3 nucleotide sequence: TGTGCCAGCAGTTACGGGACAGGACCAGGCGAGCAGTACTTC. Protein product: CASSYGTGPGEQYF.

V usage is TRBV5-1 and J usage is TRBJ1-4; perhaps TRBD1 as D (6 bases). The CDR3 runs 16 residues. V was cut by 0 bases and J by 0 bases, with 9 bases left in between. Germline CDR1 reads SGHRS; CDR2 reads YFSETQ. The CDR3 DNA reads TGCGCCAGCAGCTTGGTGGACAGCTCAACTAATGAAAAACTGTTTTTT. Its translation is CASSLVDSSTNEKLFF.

The genes are TRBV7-2 and TRBJ2-3; D unresolved. The closer fit of TRBJ1-5 to the DNA end suggests the J call may be wrong. Germline V gene data show CDR1 as SGHTA and CDR2 as FQGNSA. The CDR3 runs to 15 residues. The CDR3: CASSLRPLATDTQHF. Written as DNA, the CDR3 is TGTGCCAGCAGCCTCAGGCCCCTAGCCACAGATACGCAGCATTTT.

The chain couples TRBV7-8 to TRBJ2-7; 9 nucleotides line up with TRBD2. In germline, CDR1 is SGHVS, CDR2 FQNEAQ. J lost 5 bases, V lost 4 bases, and 6 bases had no gene match. This CDR3 spans 14 amino acids. The CDR3 bases are TGTGCCAGCAGCTCTCCCGGGACTAGCAACGAGCAGTACTTC. This codes for CASSSPGTSNEQYF. Combining the CDR3 with reference TRBV7-8 and TRBJ2-7 gives the whole variable domain GAGVSQSPRYKVAKRGQDVALRCDPISGHVSLFWYQQALGQGPEFLTYFQNEAQLDKSGLPSDRFFAERPEGSVSTLKIQRTQQEDSAVYLCASSSPGTSNEQYFGPGTRLTVT.

This clonotype was detected only a few times. The chain is built from TRBV10-3 and TRBJ2-7; 8 bases fit TRBD2. J was trimmed by 9 bases and V by 11 bases; bases with no gene match: 12. CDR1 and CDR2 (germline): ENHRY, SYGVKD. This CDR3 comprises 12 residues. This CDR3 is CAGGSGREGQYF. The CDR3 coding sequence is TGTGCCGGGGGGAGCGGGAGAGAGGGGCAGTACTTC.

This clonotype was seen only a few times. The chain uses TRBV5-1 and TRBJ2-1; maybe TRBD2 (6 bases). The CDR3 extends over 17 amino acids. V lost 1 base and J lost 7, with 21 bases in between. The germline gives CDR1 SGHRS, CDR2 YFSETQ. Here the CDR3 DNA reads TGCGCCAGCAGCTTGAGGTCGGGACTCCCGTTAAGAAATGAGCAGTTCTTC. Protein sequence: CASSLRSGLPLRNEQFF.

As to this clonotype: This sequence may be a read error, since a much larger clone differs from it by one base. The genes are TRBV11-2 and TRBJ2-1; D gene ambiguous. The CDR3 spans 15 residues. The germline gives CDR1 SGHAT, CDR2 FQNNGV. Here the CDR3 DNA reads TGTGCCAGCACTTCCGAGAAGGCCCGATACAATGAGCAGTCCTTC. It encodes CASTSEKARYNEQSF.

This clonotype was picked up many times. The chain couples TRBV30 to TRBJ1-1; D not certain. Trimming removed 0 bases at V and 7 bases at J, with 12 bases between. This CDR3 has 13 residues. Germline CDR1 and CDR2: GTSNPN and SVGIG (reference sequence). The CDR3 DNA sequence: TGTGCCTGGAGTGTAAGGACGGCCGGTGAAGCTTTCTTT. Protein product: CAWSVRTAGEAFF.

This clonotype was observed a few times. The chain employs TRBV20-1 and TRBJ1-1; D is unclear. The germline V and J ends were trimmed by 3 bases and 1 base, with 12 bases remaining between them. Germline V CDR1 and CDR2: DFQATT, SNEGSKA (reference sequence). This CDR3 is built from 14 residues. The chain's CDR3 is CSARSSQTNTEAFF. Written as DNA, the CDR3 is TGCAGTGCTAGGAGCAGTCAAACGAACACTGAAGCTTTCTTT.

In this sample, this clonotype turned up a few times. This chain links TRBV11-2 with TRBJ2-5, with 10 bases fitting TRBD2. Trimming took 6 bases from V and 1 from J; bases not matched to a gene: 11. This CDR3 is built from 17 residues. The germline CDR1 and CDR2 sequences are SGHAT and FQNNGV. The CDR3 region has the DNA TGTGCCAGCAGTGAAAAGAGCGGGAGGGCCCGCCAAGAGACCCAGTACTTC. Translated, it gives CASSEKSGRARQETQYF.

The sample holds a few counts of this clonotype. V gene TRBV20-1 combines with J gene TRBJ2-5, with D tentatively TRBD1 or TRBD2 (5 bases each). CDR3 length: 15 amino acids. The germline CDR1 and CDR2 sequences are DFQATT and SNEGSKA (reference sequence). V was cut by 2 bases and J by 7 bases, with 20 bases left in between. In DNA, the CDR3 is TGCAGTGCTAGAAGTACTAGGGGCCTAAGAGGGACCCAGTACTTC. Translation gives CSARSTRGLRGTQYF.

The rearrangement joins TRBV28 to TRBJ2-2; TRBD1 matches at 9 bases. CDR3 size: 17 residues. The V gene end was trimmed by 7 bases and the J gene end by 7 bases; junction bases not matched to a gene: 16. Germline V gives CDR1 MDHEN, CDR2 SYDVKM. Written as DNA, the CDR3 is TGTGCCAGCATGAATTATATCCGGACAGGGGCTGACGGGGAGCTGTTTTTT. This translates into CASMNYIRTGADGELFF.

There are many counts of this clonotype. This sequence joins TRBV27 and TRBJ2-1; D gene uncertain. Trimming pared 2 bases from V and 7 bases from J, leaving 12 bases between. The CDR3 runs to 14 residues. Germline V CDR1 and CDR2: MNHEY, SMNVEV (reference sequence). The CDR3 coding sequence is TGTGCCAGCAGTTTACTCCAAGCTAAGAATGAGCAGTTCTTC. This translates into CASSLLQAKNEQFF.

This clonotype was picked up a small number of times. The chain has TRBV28 and TRBJ2-2; TRBD2 agrees at 7 bases. The CDR3 loop spans 15 amino acids. The V segment lost 3 bases and the J segment 7 bases; nucleotides outside the gene matches: 8. The germline V gene has CDR1 MDHEN and CDR2 SYDVKM. As DNA, the CDR3 is TGTGCCAGCAGTTTGGGGGGGGATTTGAGCGGGGAGCTGTTTTTT. Its translation: CASSLGGDLSGELFF.

This clonotype has a handful of counts. The chain employs TRBV28 and TRBJ2-7; 8 bases are shared with TRBD2. The CDR3 loop spans 15 amino acids. J was trimmed by 0 bases and V by 7 bases; bases with no gene match: 8. Germline-derived CDR1 and CDR2 are MDHEN and SYDVKM. The CDR3 DNA follows: TGTGCCAGCACCCACCAGGGACTAGACTCCTACGAGCAGTACTTC. Its translation: CASTHQGLDSYEQYF.

Many counts were recorded for this clonotype. This chain joins TRBV7-2 and TRBJ2-3, with D possibly TRBD2 on 5 matching bases. Germline assignment: CDR1 SGHTA and CDR2 FQGNSA. Between the trimmed V and J ends, which lost 2 bases and 4 bases, there was a span of 10 bases. The CDR3 runs 14 residues. CDR3 protein: CASSLSKGADTQYF. The CDR3, as DNA: TGTGCCAGCAGCTTATCTAAGGGAGCAGATACGCAGTATTTT.

This clonotype was detected a few times. The V gene is TRBV6-1, the J gene TRBJ2-2; D might be TRBD2 (5 bases). The CDR3 has 15 residues. V was cut by 6 bases and J by 6 bases, with 17 bases left in between. CDR1 and CDR2 from the germline V gene are MNHNS and SASEGT. This chain's CDR3 is CASRLSVGVSGELFF. The DNA of the CDR3 is TGTGCCAGCAGGCTCTCGGTCGGGGTCTCCGGGGAGCTGTTTTTT.

The chain joins TRBV6-1 to TRBJ1-5, with 8 positions matching TRBD1. Germline lookup yields CDR1 MNHNS and CDR2 SASEGT. With V trimmed by 6 bases and J by 2 bases, 9 bases remained unmatched. This CDR3 contains 16 residues. The CDR3 here is CASRDRDRRGNQPQHF. The CDR3 DNA sequence: TGTGCCAGCAGGGACAGGGATAGGAGGGGCAATCAGCCCCAGCATTTT.

This clonotype was detected only a few times. The rearrangement uses TRBV6-2 or TRBV6-3 and TRBJ2-1, with TRBD2 matching over 14 bases. V lost 2 bases to trimming and J lost 6 bases; unmatched junction nucleotides: 6. The CDR3 covers 17 residues. Germline V gene data show CDR1 as MNHEY and CDR2 as SVGEGT. CDR3 in amino acids: CASSYETSGRALNEQFF. CDR3 coding DNA: TGTGCCAGCAGTTACGAGACTAGCGGGAGGGCCCTCAATGAGCAGTTCTTC.

This clonotype was detected only once. The chain is built from TRBV7-9 and TRBJ2-1; D is undetermined. The CDR3 spans 12 residues. V was trimmed by 0 bases and J by 10 bases, leaving 7 bases between them. Germline CDR1 and CDR2: SEHNR and FQNEAQ (reference sequence). CDR3 protein: CASSLAVAEQFF. CDR3 sequence (DNA): TGTGCCAGCAGCTTAGCAGTTGCGGAGCAGTTCTTC. The full variable domain, in which reference TRBV7-9 and TRBJ2-1 provide the parts outside the CDR3, is DTGVSQNPRHKITKRGQNVTFRCDPISEHNRLYWYRQTLGQGPEFLTYFQNEAQLEKSRLLSDRFSAERPKGSFSTLEIQRTEQGDSAMYLCASSLAVAEQFFGPGTRLTVL.

The sample holds many counts of this clonotype. This chain uses TRBV30 with TRBJ2-7; D gene uncertain. Germline V CDR1 and CDR2: GTSNPN, SVGIG (reference sequence). This CDR3 spans 12 amino acids. Trimming removed 4 bases from V and 0 bases from J, with 7 bases in between. CDR3 loop: CAWNRDSYEQYF. CDR3 nucleotides: TGTGCCTGGAACCGTGACTCCTACGAGCAGTACTTC. Using reference TRBV30 and TRBJ2-7 for the parts outside the CDR3, the full variable domain is SQTIHQWPATLVQPVGSPLSLECTVEGTSNPNLYWYRQAAGRGLQLLFYSVGIGQISSEVPQNLSASRPQDRQFILSSKKLLLSDSGFYLCAWNRDSYEQYFGPGTRLTVT.

The sample holds many counts of this clonotype. The V gene is TRBV5-1, the J gene TRBJ1-2, with 7 bases matching TRBD1. This CDR3 is built from 14 residues. V lost 4 bases, J lost 6 bases, and 9 bases stayed unmatched. Germline CDR1 reads SGHRS; CDR2 reads YFSETQ. Here the CDR3 DNA reads TGCGCCAGCAGCAAAGGGGGCGCAGGAGATGGCTACACCTTC. Amino acids: CASSKGGAGDGYTF. The entire variable domain, with the rest obtained from reference TRBV5-1 and TRBJ1-2, is as follows: KAGVTQTPRYLIKTRGQQVTLSCSPISGHRSVSWYQQTPGQGLQFLFEYFSETQRNKGNFPGRFSGRQFSNSRSEMNVSTLELGDSALYLCASSKGGAGDGYTFGSGTRLTVV.

The chain carries TRBV7-9 and TRBJ2-1, with TRBD2 identical over 9 bases. V dropped 9 bases and J dropped 7; count of bases not matched to a gene: 13. Germline CDR1 and CDR2: SEHNR and FQNEAQ (reference sequence). The CDR3 has 15 residues. Here the CDR3 reads CASSMSASGKNEQFF. As DNA, the CDR3 is TGTGCCAGTAGTATGTCGGCTAGCGGGAAAAATGAGCAGTTCTTC.

A few counts support this clonotype. V gene TRBV5-1 combines with J gene TRBJ1-2; D unresolved. V lost 0 bases and J lost 7, with 10 bases in between. The CDR3 contains 13 residues. Germline loops: CDR1 SGHRS, CDR2 YFSETQ. In DNA, the CDR3 is TGCGCCAGCAGCTTGGGGAGGAGCTCTGGCTACACCTTC. Translation: CASSLGRSSGYTF. The full variable domain, in which reference TRBV5-1 and TRBJ1-2 provide the parts outside the CDR3, is KAGVTQTPRYLIKTRGQQVTLSCSPISGHRSVSWYQQTPGQGLQFLFEYFSETQRNKGNFPGRFSGRQFSNSRSEMNVSTLELGDSALYLCASSLGRSSGYTFGSGTRLTVV.

This clonotype was observed a handful of times. V gene TRBV6-1 combines with J gene TRBJ2-5; D is ambiguous. CDR1 is MNHNS and CDR2 is SASEGT in the germline V gene. This CDR3 contains 13 residues. Deletions cut 3 bases from V and 5 bases from J, with 10 bases between. In DNA form, the CDR3 reads TGTGCCAGCAGTGAGGCGGCAGTCGAGACCCAGTACTTC. The encoded protein is CASSEAAVETQYF.